This TCR beta chain was captured by sequencing in a study of shared clonotypes between healthy human individuals. Some clones are missing from TCRdb's copy, which holds only in-frame ones; the method was immunoSEQ multiplex PCR. The sample holds under 2.5 million clones, 80% to 95% seen once. Per the germline V gene, CDR1 is SGDLS and CDR2 is YYNGEE. The length of the CDR3 is 17 residues. With 2 bases removed from V and 3 bases from J, the gap between germline ends came to 18 bases. Input material: naive CD4+ T cells from PBMCs. Subset noted: CD45RA+ positively selected. The chain carries TRBV9 and TRBJ2-1; D possibly corresponds to TRBD1 (7 bases). The receptor was derived from a man in his late teens or twenties in good health. Some clones in this sample may be carry-over from other donors' samples. The chain's CDR3 is CASSVAEGAGGYNEQFF. CDR3 nucleotide sequence: TGTGCCAGCAGCGTTGCGGAGGGGGCAGGGGGCTACAATGAGCAGTTCTTC. The entire variable domain, with the rest obtained from reference TRBV9 and TRBJ2-1, is as follows: DSGVTQTPKHLITATGQRVTLRCSPRSGDLSVYWYQQSLDQGLQFLIQYYNGEERAKGNILERFSAQQFPDLHSELNLSSLELGDSALYFCASSVAEGAGGYNEQFFGPGTRLTVL.